The following is a T cell receptor beta chain sequence with its context. This CDR3 has 17 residues. Trimming cost V 2 bases and J 3 bases; bases outside gene matches: 12. The germline V gene has CDR1 LGHNA and CDR2 YNFKEQ. This specimen belongs to a study of shared clonotypes between healthy human individuals. Authors' methods: Junction-only sequences produced by ImmunoSEQ had no quality scores, so filtering differed. The method was immunoSEQ multiplex PCR; TCRdb's version includes in-frame clones alone and lacks a portion of them. V and J calls and clone size are copied from that table; D and trimming were computed from the DNA. The sample consists of a few million clones, about 94% of them appearing once.

V is TRBV4-2 and J is TRBJ2-7, with TRBD2 matching over 8 bases. The sequenced material came from naive CD4+ T cells sorted from blood. This sample's subset: CD45RA+ positively selected. This receptor was taken from a man aged 18-30 years in good health. Here the CDR3 reads CASSQQPSGLDIYEQYF. The CDR3 region has the DNA TGTGCCAGCAGCCAACAGCCTTCGGGACTAGATATCTACGAGCAGTACTTC.